This T cell receptor beta chain came from a study of OX40 agonist ivuxolimab in advanced cancers. Study in general: Patients were treated with intravenous ivuxolimab, dosed at 0.01 to 10 mg/kg and infused every 2 weeks. Three patients got partial responses; one had hepatocellular carcinoma and two had cutaneous melanoma. Study observations and caveats: In the expanded peripheral T cells, antigen specificity was never determined.

Produced via immunoSEQ multiplex PCR; TCRdb's table is partial and in-frame only. The sample has more than 50,000 clones, around 90% seen once; the top ten hold approximately 0.3%. For this clone: Its antigen is currently unknown.

Excluded were patients having autoimmune disease history or systemic immunosuppression. Unmatched junction bases numbered 8, after V lost 5 bases and J lost 5 bases. CDR3 length: 15 residues. CDR1 SGHRS and CDR2 YFSETQ come from the germline V gene. The starting material was CD4+ or CD8+ T cells sorted from blood, obtained in a trial of the OX40 agonist ivuxolimab. The receptor comes from an adult with an advanced solid tumor such as melanoma, head and neck, liver or kidney cancer. This rearrangement joins TRBV5-1 to TRBJ1-1; 11 bases map to TRBD1. The CDR3 nucleotides read TGCGCCAGCAGGACCGGACAGGGGGCGAGGACTGAAGCTTTCTTT. Translating it yields CASRTGQGARTEAFF.